By sample fraction, the clone carrying this T cell receptor (beta chain) is medium-sized (0.01 to 0.1%). This record belongs to a study of metastatic and nonmetastatic thyroid tumors. TCRdb called clones again from the PCR reads with MiXCR. The profile shows roughly 21,000 clones, 25% to 30% of them singletons. Until they underwent thyroid surgery, no patient had received any treatment. This TCR was sampled from a female donor with papillary thyroid cancer or a benign thyroid nodule (not recorded which). Some clones in this sample may be carry-over from other donors' samples. Sequenced sample: blood.

Written as DNA, the CDR3 is TGCGCCAGCAGCCACCGGGACAGCCGGGATACGCAGTATTTT. This translates into CASSHRDSRDTQYF. The V and J genes are TRBV5-1 and TRBJ2-3, with 7 bases fitting TRBD1. V gave up 4 bases and J gave up 6 bases; unmatched junction bases: 8. The CDR3 contains 14 residues. CDR1 and CDR2 from the germline V gene are SGHRS and YFSETQ. Full variable domain (remainder filled in from reference TRBV5-1 and TRBJ2-3): KAGVTQTPRYLIKTRGQQVTLSCSPISGHRSVSWYQQTPGQGLQFLFEYFSETQRNKGNFPGRFSGRQFSNSRSEMNVSTLELGDSALYLCASSHRDSRDTQYFGPGTRLTVL.